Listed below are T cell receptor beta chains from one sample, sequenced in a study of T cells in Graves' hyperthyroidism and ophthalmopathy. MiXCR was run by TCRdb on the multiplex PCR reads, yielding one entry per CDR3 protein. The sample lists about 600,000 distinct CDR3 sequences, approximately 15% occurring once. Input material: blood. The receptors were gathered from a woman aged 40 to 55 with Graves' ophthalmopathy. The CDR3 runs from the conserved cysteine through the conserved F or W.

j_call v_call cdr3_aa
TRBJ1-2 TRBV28 CASTSRPDGYTF
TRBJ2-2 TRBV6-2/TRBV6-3 CASSYGTGLSGELFF
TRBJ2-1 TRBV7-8 CASSPTGQGGPYNEQFF
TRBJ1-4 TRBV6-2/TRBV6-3 CASSSPGQVWEKLFF
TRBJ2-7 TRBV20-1 CSAPTGTSSYEQYF
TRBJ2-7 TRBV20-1 CGGRRLNEQYF
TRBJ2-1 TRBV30 CAWSAGLDSYNEQFF
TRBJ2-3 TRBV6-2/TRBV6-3 CASRAAGLTDTQYF
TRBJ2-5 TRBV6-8 CASSYPQGEEETQYF
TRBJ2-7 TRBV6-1 CASSDPLEEQYF
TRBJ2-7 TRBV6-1 CASTKHGDSYEQYF
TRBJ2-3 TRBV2 CASSGDSSSTDTQYF
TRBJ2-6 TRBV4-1 CASSQDWVYGANVLTF
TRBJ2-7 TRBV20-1 CNARDPLAGVKAEQYF
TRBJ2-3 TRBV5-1 CASSLAVGQESQYF
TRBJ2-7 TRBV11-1 CASSYPGQGIYEQYF
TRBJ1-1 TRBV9 CASSVLGGGGTEAFF
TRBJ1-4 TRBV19 CASSIIGGPNLATNEKLFF
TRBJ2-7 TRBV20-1 CSAKLAPISYEQYF
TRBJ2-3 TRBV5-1 CASSLKQGTDTQYF
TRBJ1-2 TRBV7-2 CASSLASGATYGYTF
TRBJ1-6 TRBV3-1 CASSASIAVGSPLHF
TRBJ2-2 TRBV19 CASSNRGGQRTPGSCFF
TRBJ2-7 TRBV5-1 CASSLFPMVSYEQYF
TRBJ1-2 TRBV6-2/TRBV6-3 CASSYSNRGRGYGYTF
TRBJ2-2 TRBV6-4 CASSEWGENTGELFF
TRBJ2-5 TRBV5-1 CASSSGTPDGTQYF
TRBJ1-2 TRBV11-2 CASSLGRGSAPYGYAF
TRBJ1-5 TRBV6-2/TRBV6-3 CASSFDTTGNQPQHF
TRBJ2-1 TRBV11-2 CASSSGLAGDNEQFF